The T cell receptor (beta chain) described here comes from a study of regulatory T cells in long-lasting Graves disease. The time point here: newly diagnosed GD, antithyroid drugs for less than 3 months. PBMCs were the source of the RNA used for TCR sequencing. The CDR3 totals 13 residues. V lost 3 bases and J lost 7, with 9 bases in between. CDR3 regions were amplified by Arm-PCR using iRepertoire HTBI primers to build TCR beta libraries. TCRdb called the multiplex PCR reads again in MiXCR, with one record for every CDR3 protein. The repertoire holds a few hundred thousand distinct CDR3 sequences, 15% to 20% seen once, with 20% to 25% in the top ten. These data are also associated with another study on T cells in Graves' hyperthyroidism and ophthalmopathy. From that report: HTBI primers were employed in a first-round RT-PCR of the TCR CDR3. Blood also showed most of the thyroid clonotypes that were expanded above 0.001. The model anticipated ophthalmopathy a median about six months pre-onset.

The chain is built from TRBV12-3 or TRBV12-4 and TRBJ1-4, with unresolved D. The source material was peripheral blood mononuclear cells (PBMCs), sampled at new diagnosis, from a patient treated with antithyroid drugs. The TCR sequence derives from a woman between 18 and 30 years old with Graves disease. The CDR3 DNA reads TGTGCCAGCAGTTTTCAAGGAACTGAAAAACTGTTTTTT. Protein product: CASSFQGTEKLFF.